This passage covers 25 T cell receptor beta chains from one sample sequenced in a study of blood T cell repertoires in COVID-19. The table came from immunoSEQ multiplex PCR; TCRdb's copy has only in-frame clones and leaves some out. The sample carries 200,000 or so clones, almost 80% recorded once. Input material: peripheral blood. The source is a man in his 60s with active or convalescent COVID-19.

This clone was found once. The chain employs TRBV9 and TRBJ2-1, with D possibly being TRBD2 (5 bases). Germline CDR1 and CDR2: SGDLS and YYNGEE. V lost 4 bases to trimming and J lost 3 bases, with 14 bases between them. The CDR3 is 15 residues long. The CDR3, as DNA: TGTGCCAGCAGCCCCCGGGGAGATGTCTACAATGAGCAGTTCTTC. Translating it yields CASSPRGDVYNEQFF. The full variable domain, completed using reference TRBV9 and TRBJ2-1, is DSGVTQTPKHLITATGQRVTLRCSPRSGDLSVYWYQQSLDQGLQFLIQYYNGEERAKGNILERFSAQQFPDLHSELNLSSLELGDSALYFCASSPRGDVYNEQFFGPGTRLTVL.

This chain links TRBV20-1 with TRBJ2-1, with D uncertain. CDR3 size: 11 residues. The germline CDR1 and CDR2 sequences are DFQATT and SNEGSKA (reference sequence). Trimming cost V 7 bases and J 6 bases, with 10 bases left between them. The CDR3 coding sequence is TGCAGTGTCCCTCTTTTCAATGAGCAGTTCTTC. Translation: CSVPLFNEQFF.

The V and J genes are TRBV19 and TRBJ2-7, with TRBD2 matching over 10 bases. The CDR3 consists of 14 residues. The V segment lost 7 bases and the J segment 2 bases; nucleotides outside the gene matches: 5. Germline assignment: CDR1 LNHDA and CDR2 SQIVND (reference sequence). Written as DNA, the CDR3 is TGTGCCAGTAATGTAGCGGGAGGACCCTACGAGCAGTACTTC. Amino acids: CASNVAGGPYEQYF.

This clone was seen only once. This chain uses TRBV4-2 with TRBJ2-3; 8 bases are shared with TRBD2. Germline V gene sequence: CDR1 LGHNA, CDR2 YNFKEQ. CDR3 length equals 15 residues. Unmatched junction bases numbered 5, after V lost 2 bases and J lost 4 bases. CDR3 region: CASSQTTSVADTQYF. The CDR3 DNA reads TGTGCCAGCAGCCAAACGACTAGCGTGGCAGATACGCAGTATTTT.

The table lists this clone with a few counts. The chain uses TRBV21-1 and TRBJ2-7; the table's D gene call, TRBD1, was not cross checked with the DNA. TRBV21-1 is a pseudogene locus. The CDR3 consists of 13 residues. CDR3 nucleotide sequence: TGTGTCAGCAGGGACAGTCCTCCCTACGAGCAGTACTTC. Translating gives CVSRDSPPYEQYF.

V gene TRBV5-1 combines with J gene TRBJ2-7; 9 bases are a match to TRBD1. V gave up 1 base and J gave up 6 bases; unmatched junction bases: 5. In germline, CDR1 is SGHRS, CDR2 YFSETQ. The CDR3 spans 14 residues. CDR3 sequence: CASSLNRGRAEQYF. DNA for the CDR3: TGCGCCAGCAGCTTGAACAGGGGGCGCGCCGAGCAGTACTTC. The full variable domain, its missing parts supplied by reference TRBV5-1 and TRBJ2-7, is KAGVTQTPRYLIKTRGQQVTLSCSPISGHRSVSWYQQTPGQGLQFLFEYFSETQRNKGNFPGRFSGRQFSNSRSEMNVSTLELGDSALYLCASSLNRGRAEQYFGPGTRLTVT.

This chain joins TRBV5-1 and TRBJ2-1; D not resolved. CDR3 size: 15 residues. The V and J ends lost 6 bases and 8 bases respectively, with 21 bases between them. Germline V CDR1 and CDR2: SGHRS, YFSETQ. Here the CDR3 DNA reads TGCGCCAGCAACCACGTTGTGGGCCGGCTTGATGAGCAGTTCTTC. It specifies CASNHVVGRLDEQFF.

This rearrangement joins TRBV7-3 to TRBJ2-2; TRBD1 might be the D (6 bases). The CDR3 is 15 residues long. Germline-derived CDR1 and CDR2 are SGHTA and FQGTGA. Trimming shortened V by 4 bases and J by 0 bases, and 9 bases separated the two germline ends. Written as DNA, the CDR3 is TGTGCCAGCAGCTCCAACAGGGCGAACACCGGGGAGCTGTTTTTT. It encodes CASSSNRANTGELFF. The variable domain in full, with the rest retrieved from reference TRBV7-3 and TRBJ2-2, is GAGVSQTPSNKVTEKGKYVELRCDPISGHTALYWYRQSLGQGPEFLIYFQGTGAADDSGLPNDRFFAVRPEGSVSTLKIQRTERGDSAVYLCASSSNRANTGELFFGEGSRLTVL.

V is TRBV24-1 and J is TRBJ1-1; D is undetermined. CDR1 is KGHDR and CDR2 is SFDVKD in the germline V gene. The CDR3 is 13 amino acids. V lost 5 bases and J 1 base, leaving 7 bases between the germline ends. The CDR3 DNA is TGTGCCACCAGTGCGGGAGGGAACACTGAAGCTTTCTTT. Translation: CATSAGGNTEAFF.

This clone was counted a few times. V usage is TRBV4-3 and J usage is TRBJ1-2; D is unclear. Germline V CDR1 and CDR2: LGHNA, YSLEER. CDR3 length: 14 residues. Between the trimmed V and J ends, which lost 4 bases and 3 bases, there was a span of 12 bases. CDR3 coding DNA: TGCGCCAGCAGCCCGCGGAGCAATGACTATGGCTACACCTTC. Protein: CASSPRSNDYGYTF.

The CDR3 region has the DNA TGTGCCAGCGCAGGCCAGGGGGCAAGGGGCACTGAAGCTTTCTTT. Encoded protein: CASAGQGARGTEAFF. This rearrangement joins TRBV2 to TRBJ1-1, with TRBD1 matching over 8 bases. This CDR3 is built from 15 residues. V lost 8 bases and J lost 4; bases outside the gene matches: 12. Germline V gives CDR1 SNHLY, CDR2 FYNNEI.

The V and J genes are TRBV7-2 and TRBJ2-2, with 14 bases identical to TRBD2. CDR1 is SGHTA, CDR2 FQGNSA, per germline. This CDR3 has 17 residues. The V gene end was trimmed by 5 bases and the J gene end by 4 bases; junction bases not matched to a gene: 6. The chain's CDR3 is CASSLTGTSGSTGELFF. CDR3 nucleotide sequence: TGTGCCAGCAGCCTCACCGGGACTAGCGGGAGCACCGGGGAGCTGTTTTTT.

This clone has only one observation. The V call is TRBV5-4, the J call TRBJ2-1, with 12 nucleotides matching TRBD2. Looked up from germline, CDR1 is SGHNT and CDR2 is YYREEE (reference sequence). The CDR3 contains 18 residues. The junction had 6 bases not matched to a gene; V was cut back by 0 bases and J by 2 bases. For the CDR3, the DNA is TGTGCCAGCAGCTTGGGTGGCCTAGCGGGAGGGACCTACAATGAGCAGTTCTTC. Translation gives CASSLGGLAGGTYNEQFF. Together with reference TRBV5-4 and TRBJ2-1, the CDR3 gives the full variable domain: ETGVTQSPTHLIKTRGQQVTLRCSSQSGHNTVSWYQQALGQGPQFIFQYYREEENGRGNFPPRFSGLQFPNYSSELNVNALELDDSALYLCASSLGGLAGGTYNEQFFGPGTRLTVL.

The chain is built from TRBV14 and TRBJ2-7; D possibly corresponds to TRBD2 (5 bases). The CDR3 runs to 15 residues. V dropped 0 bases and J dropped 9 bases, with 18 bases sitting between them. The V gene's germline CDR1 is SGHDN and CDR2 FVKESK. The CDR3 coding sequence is TGTGCCAGCAGCCAAGATAGGACGGGATACGAGGGGCAGTACTTC. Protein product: CASSQDRTGYEGQYF.

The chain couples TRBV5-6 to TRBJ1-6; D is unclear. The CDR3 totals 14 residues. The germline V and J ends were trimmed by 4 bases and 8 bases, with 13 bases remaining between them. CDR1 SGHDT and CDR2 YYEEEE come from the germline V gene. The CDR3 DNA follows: TGTGCCAGCAGCCCCCGTATTTCAGATTCACCCCTCCACTTT. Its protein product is CASSPRISDSPLHF.

In DNA form, the CDR3 reads TGTGCCAGCAGCGCTAGCTATGGCTACACCTTC. As protein: CASSASYGYTF. V usage is TRBV28 and J usage is TRBJ1-2; D is uncertain. V lost 6 bases to trimming and J lost 4 bases, with 6 bases between them. In germline, CDR1 is MDHEN, CDR2 SYDVKM. CDR3 length: 11 amino acids.

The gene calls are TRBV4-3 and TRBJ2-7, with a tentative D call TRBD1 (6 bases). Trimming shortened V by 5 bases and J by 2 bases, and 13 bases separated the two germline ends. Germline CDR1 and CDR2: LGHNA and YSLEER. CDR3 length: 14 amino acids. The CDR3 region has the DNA TGCGCCAGCAGCATCTCGACAGGAGCCTACGAGCAGTACTTC. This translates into CASSISTGAYEQYF.

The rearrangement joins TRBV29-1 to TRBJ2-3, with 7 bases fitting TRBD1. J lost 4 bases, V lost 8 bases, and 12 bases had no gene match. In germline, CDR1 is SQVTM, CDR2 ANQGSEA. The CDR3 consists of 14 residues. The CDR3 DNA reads TGCAGCTCTCAGGACCGGGACAGAGCAGATACGCAGTATTTT. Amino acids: CSSQDRDRADTQYF.

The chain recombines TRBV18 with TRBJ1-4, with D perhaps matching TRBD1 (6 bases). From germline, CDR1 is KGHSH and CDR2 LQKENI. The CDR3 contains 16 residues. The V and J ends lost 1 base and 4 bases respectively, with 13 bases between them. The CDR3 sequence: CASSPLHQGINEKLFF. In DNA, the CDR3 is TGTGCCAGCTCACCACTTCACCAGGGGATTAATGAAAAACTGTTTTTT.

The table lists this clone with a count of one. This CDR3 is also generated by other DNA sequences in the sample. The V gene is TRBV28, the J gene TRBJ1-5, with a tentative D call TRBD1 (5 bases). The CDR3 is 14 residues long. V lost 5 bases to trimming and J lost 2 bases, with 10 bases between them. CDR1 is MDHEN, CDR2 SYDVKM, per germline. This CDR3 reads CASSLPGGNQPQHF. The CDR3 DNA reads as TGTGCCAGCAGTCTCCCGGGGGGCAATCAGCCCCAGCATTTT.

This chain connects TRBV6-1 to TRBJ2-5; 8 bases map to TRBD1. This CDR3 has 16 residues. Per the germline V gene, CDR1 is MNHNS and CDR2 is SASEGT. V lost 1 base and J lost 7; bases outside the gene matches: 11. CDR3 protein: CASSEGPRTGSGTQYF. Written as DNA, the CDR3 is TGTGCCAGCAGTGAAGGCCCAAGGACAGGGTCTGGGACCCAGTACTTC.

In DNA form, the CDR3 reads TGTGCCACCAGTGATCCCCGCTCGACAGGGGCCTTCACAGATACGCAGTATTTT. Its protein is CATSDPRSTGAFTDTQYF. The V call is TRBV24-1, the J call TRBJ2-3; the match to TRBD1 covers 8 bases. J lost 2 bases, V lost 3 bases, and 12 bases had no gene match. This CDR3 comprises 18 residues. The germline V gene encodes CDR1 KGHDR and CDR2 SFDVKD.

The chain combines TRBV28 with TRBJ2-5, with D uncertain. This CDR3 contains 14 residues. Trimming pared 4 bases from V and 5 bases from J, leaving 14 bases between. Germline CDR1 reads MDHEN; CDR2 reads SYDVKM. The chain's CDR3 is CASSSGVKWETQYF. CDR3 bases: TGTGCCAGCAGTTCCGGAGTCAAGTGGGAGACCCAGTACTTC.

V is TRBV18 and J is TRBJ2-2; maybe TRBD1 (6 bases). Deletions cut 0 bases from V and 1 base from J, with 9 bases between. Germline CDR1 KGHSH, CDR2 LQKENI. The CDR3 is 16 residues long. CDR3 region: CASSPPVRGNTGELFF. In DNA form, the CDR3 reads TGTGCCAGCTCACCACCGGTCAGGGGGAACACCGGGGAGCTGTTTTTT.

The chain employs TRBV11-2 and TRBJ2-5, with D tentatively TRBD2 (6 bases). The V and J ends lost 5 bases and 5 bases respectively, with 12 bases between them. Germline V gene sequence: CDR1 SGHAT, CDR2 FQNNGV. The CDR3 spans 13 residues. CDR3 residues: CASSPLAGETQYF. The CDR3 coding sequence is TGTGCCAGCAGCCCCCTCGCGGGGGAGACCCAGTACTTC.